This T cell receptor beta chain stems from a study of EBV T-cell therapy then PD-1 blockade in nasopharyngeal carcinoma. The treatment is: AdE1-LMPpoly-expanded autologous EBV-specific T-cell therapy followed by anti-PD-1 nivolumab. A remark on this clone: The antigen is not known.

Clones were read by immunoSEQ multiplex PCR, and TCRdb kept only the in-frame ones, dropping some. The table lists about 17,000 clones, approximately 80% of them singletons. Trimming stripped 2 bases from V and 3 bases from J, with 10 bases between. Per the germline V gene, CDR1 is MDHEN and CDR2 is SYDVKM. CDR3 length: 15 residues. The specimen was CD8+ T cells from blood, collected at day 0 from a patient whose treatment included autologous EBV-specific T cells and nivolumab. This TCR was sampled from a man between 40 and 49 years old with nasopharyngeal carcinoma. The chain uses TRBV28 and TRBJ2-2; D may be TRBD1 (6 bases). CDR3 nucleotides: TGTGCCAGCAGTTTAATAGGACAGCACACCGGGGAGCTGTTTTTT. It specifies CASSLIGQHTGELFF.